This T cell receptor (beta chain) was documented in a study of cytomegalovirus exposure and HLA in healthy donors listed by TCRdb under 2017. With regard to the full study: In an earlier analysis of under 600 of the donors, approximately 300 Gb of sequence data and about 110 million unique TCR beta sequences from 180 million or so T cells were reported. Along with the roughly 710-subject first cohort, a separate validation cohort of approximately 110 different subjects was used. In a later analysis, previously published TCR beta repertoires from hundreds of donors were re-analyzed and high-resolution HLA genotyping was added so that TCR occurrence patterns could be studied. Of the 398 genotyped donors, around 81% fell in the genetic ancestry cluster associated with self-reported Caucasian donors. Among about 410 genotyped donors of the cohort, an average of around 250,000 unique TCR beta nucleotide sequences was sequenced per donor, of which about 18% were non-productive. Rather than drawing on any new phenotypic data, the later analysis identified candidate immune exposures from TCR beta sequences and the way those sequences occurred across donors. Donor age, sex, ethnicity and CMV serostatus were compiled alongside the repertoire data. The study combined high-throughput TCR immunosequencing, statistical association of individual TCRs with disease status, and machine learning to predict cytomegalovirus infection status. Four to six DR-DQ haplotypes were handled as single units for association and clustering, since linkage in the cohort was strong. Typing coverage varied by locus: about 620-630 donors for A, B, C, DRB1 and DQB1; some 520 for DQA1; over 600 for DPA1; roughly 470 for DPB1. The study used immunosequencing to profile the T cell repertoires of about 670 subjects and linked those repertoires to cytomegalovirus serostatus. Both class I and class II loci were covered by HLA typing, at four-digit resolution. A later genetic analysis used genome-wide SNP genotypes for about 60% of the roughly 700 donors, treating that subset as a discovery cohort. The study aimed to test whether signatures of past pathogen exposure could be identified by cataloging public T cell receptors. Every repertoire in the discovery cohort had been generated on one and the same sequencing platform. In an earlier analysis of 500 to 650 of the donors, high-throughput TCR beta sequencing was used to judge whether each TCR beta V gene segment behaved as functional or pseudogenic. Approximately 310 gigabases of sequencing data and roughly 90 million unique TCR sequences were included in an early release covering 550 to 800 HLA-typed donors.

General conclusions and limits of the study: A later genetic analysis associated a missense DCLRE1C variant with V-gene and J-gene trimming of TCR beta chains, and an independent cohort replicated the association. A further reported finding was that TCR beta sequences accurately predicted the HLA-A and HLA-B alleles for most subjects in the first cohort. An earlier analysis of 587 of the donors showed that most TCR beta V segments appeared in productive rearrangements either about 90% or about 30% of the time, which broadly matched IMGT annotations. Strong co-occurrence of HLA alleles, especially DR and DQ, made assigning TCR associations to individual alleles difficult. Across donors, most TCR sequences were observed very rarely, whereas some public TCRs were present in many individuals. Because HLA typing was unavailable for some donors at each locus, only the typed subset was used in association tests. Linkage disequilibrium might explain the correlated functional status among segregating V segments, but an unknown experimental factor could not be ruled out. In vitro tests confirmed that a few of the cytomegalovirus-associated TCR beta chains recognize cytomegalovirus antigens. Only TCR beta chains were sequenced in this cohort, and the absence of alpha or paired-chain data limited detectable features. Roughly 15 rarely observed V segments, including chromosome 9 orphons, were excluded from the earlier analysis of about 500 of the donors because counts were too low. A group of highly shared sequence variants was considered likely to be a technical artifact of the sequencing pipeline. Several of the top co-occurrence clusters appeared to be linked to parvovirus B19, influenza, CMV and Epstein-Barr virus, according to a later analysis. Roughly uniform sequencing depth across donors was assumed in presence/absence analyses, although this assumption may not hold. According to a later analysis, most CMV-associated TCR beta chains appeared to be HLA-restricted, and the HLA associations seemed to be driven largely by CMV exposure. The classifier was reported to diagnose cytomegalovirus status with high specificity and sensitivity in both the original and validation cohorts. In a later analysis, HLA-associated TCR beta chains were found to be more clonally expanded and to have lower generation probabilities than equally common non-associated chains. The study listed 150 to 200 TCR beta chains as associated with cytomegalovirus. In a later analysis, the rate of TCR association differed among HLA loci, with DRB1 alleles having the most associated TCRs and HLA-C alleles having the fewest. In a later analysis, more than 15,000 TCR beta sequences were associated with specific HLA alleles at a false discovery rate of 0.05. In a later genetic analysis, fewer N-insertions in productive TCRs were reported among donors in an Asian-associated ancestry cluster than the roughly 670-donor mean. Some IMGT-functional V segments, including TRBV6-2 and TRBV6-3, could not be told apart with the 87-base-pair reads, so those segments were excluded. For the cohort, immune exposure information was limited to CMV serostatus. It was suggested by the authors that the approach could potentially be generalized to other disease states and immunological phenotypes.

Notes on this clone: The clone's antigen remains unknown. Qualities for individual bases were not recorded, and no much larger clone is one base off.

Library preparation was by the immunoSEQ multiplex PCR assay. The multiplex PCR relied on a mix of 60 forward primers for TCR Vbeta segments and 13 reverse primers for TCR Jbeta segments. A multiplex PCR assay on genomic DNA amplified the CDR3 region of rearranged TCR beta genes. On the Illumina HiSeq System, the amplified TCR beta libraries were sequenced as 87-base-pair reads. The authors' analysis ran thus. In a later analysis, roughly 80 million unique TCR beta chains were counted across the 650 to 700 repertoires, and approximately 9.9 million of these chains were shared by at least two donors. Raw reads were error-corrected and collapsed into unique sequences by a nearest-neighbor algorithm in which closely related sequences were merged to remove PCR and sequencing errors. To assign V, D and J gene segments, CDR3 sequences were aligned to IMGT reference sequences. Each retained sequence needed at least a six-nucleotide match to both a V gene segment and a J gene segment. Rearrangements were classified as productive when the CDR3 lacked stop codons and remained in frame with V and J, and all other rearrangements were classified as non-productive. CDR3 was defined according to IMGT convention as the region running from the second conserved V-encoded cysteine to the conserved J-encoded phenylalanine. Sequences without an unambiguous match to a single V gene segment were excluded from the earlier analysis of 450 to 750 of the donors. In an earlier analysis of about 590 of the donors, a V segment was called functional when productive rearrangements were above 56.7%, and segregating when the standard deviation between donors exceeded 5%. A statistical classification framework was developed to diagnose cytomegalovirus status using the catalog of TCR beta chain sequences. In a later analysis, V and J genes were assigned by comparing TCR nucleotide sequences against IMGT/GENE-DB human TR gene sequences. In a later analysis, CDR3 sequences and most-parsimonious VDJ recombination scenarios were assigned using the TCRdist pipeline. In a later analysis, each TCR beta chain was defined by its CDR3 amino acid sequence together with its V-gene family, and reads without a unique V-gene family were excluded. A later analysis removed 550 to 700 highly shared, low-generation-probability nucleotide sequences to deal with suspected cross-contamination and a sequencing artifact. In a later analysis, a clonal expansion index was calculated for each public chain from normalized within-repertoire ranks of inferred template counts. A later analysis computed generation probabilities with a VDJ recombination model fitted to out-of-frame rearrangements, and checked the results against IGoR. Hypergeometric tests were used in a later analysis to score TCR-TCR, TCR-HLA and TCR-CMV co-occurrence, with a repertoire-size bias correction applied to the TCR pairs. To estimate false discovery rates, a later analysis permuted the HLA or CMV assignments 20 times. In a later analysis, co-occurring TCRs were grouped using DBSCAN, with TCRdist sequence similarity added in when clustering inside HLA-allele-positive subsets. Repertoires with fewer than 30,000 or more than 120,000 public chains, plus five repertoires with anomalous nucleotide sharing, were excluded from co-occurrence clustering. TCRdb provides this immuneACCESS table in a form limited to in-frame rearrangements. Some clones are lacking; in checked studies, under half of them reflect an unresolved V gene, and why the rest are absent is not known. The V and J calls and clone size come from that table; D and trimming were worked out from the DNA. This sample is represented by roughly 250,000 clones; roughly 70% of them were singletons. About 2.2% of the sample is held by the ten biggest clonotypes.

The cohort comprised fewer than 700 healthy bone marrow donors. At the time of sampling, all cohort members were nominally healthy, though unrecorded immune exposures were likely present. The donor was CMV seronegative and was included in the group of 352 seronegative cohort members. Every donor gave a peripheral blood sample, and the peripheral blood mononuclear cells from that sample were used for TCR beta sequencing. Genomic DNA was extracted from the blood cell samples with the Qiagen DNeasy Blood Extraction Kit. CDR1 WNHNN and CDR2 SYGVQD were looked up in the germline V gene (reference sequence). The CDR3 contains 18 residues, cysteine and phenylalanine counted. The kept DNA is CDR3 alone, 54 bases in frame from the first base. Ends trimmed: V by 3 bases, J by 3 bases; bases unmatched to a gene: 8.

The sequence is built from TRBV10-1 and TRBJ2-1; 13 bases in between match TRBD2. The source material was PBMCs. The receptor was isolated from a female donor in good health and CMV-seronegative. The nucleotides read TGCGCCAGCAGTGACCGTGGACTAGCGGGAGACCTCTACAATGAGCAGTTCTTC. Its protein is CASSDRGLAGDLYNEQFF.